A single sample gave rise to the 2 T cell receptor beta chains below, sequenced in a study of blood T cells in healthy people across ages. Sample-barcoded 5' priming and a J-beta primer mix drove a second PCR of about 7 to 12 cycles. TCRdb processed the 5' RACE reads anew with MiXCR; each CDR3 protein has one entry. The sample includes some 760,000 distinct CDR3 sequences, approximately 25% of them seen just once. These data were also reused for a study on T cells of mothers and their children.

The source material was blood. The receptors come from a boy aged 5-17 years in good health.

In this sample, this clonotype turned up a few times. This rearrangement joins TRBV7-2 to TRBJ1-6; TRBD1 matches 7 bases. CDR1 and CDR2 (germline): SGHTA, FQGNSA. J lost 11 bases, V lost 4 bases, and 8 bases had no gene match. CDR3 length equals 14 residues. The CDR3 sequence is CASSYDRVTTPLHF. DNA of the CDR3: TGTGCCAGCAGCTATGACAGGGTGACTACACCCCTCCACTTT.

The chain is built from TRBV28 and TRBJ2-5; 7 bases fit TRBD1. The J call may be in error: the DNA end matches TRBJ2-7 better. This CDR3 is built from 15 residues. The germline CDR1 and CDR2 sequences are MDHEN and SYDVKM. This chain's CDR3 is CASSPPDRRSYEQYF. CDR3 nucleotides: TGTGCCAGCAGTCCCCCGGACAGGAGGTCCTACGAGCAGTACTTC.